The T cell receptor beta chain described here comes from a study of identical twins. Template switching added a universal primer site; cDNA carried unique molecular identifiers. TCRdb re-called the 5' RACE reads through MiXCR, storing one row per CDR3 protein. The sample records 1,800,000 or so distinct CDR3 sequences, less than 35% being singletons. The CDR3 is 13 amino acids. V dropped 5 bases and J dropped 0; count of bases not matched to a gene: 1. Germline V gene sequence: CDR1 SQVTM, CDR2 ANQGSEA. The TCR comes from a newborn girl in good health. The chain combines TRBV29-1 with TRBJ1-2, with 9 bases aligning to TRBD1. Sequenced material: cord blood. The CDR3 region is CSVWTGANYGYTF. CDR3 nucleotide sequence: TGCAGCGTTTGGACAGGGGCTAACTATGGCTACACCTTC.